These T cell receptor beta chains were read from a single sample in a study of Graves' ophthalmopathy and Graves' hyperthyroidism. TCRdb redid the calling of the multiplex PCR reads with MiXCR, one entry per CDR3 protein. The repertoire holds some 410,000 distinct CDR3 sequences, with around a fifth as singletons. Material: peripheral blood. All receptors derive from a woman younger than 30 with stable Graves' hyperthyroidism. The CDR3 runs from the conserved cysteine through the conserved F or W. Each record gives: clone size, V gene, D gene, J gene, CDR3 DNA, CDR3 protein. The D gene is left open where the match is weak. Clone size is given for some rows only: seen once, a few or many times, or a class if the clone is expanded.

size: many; V: TRBV6-2/TRBV6-3; D: -; J: TRBJ1-5; DNA: TGTGCCAGCAATGGAAGGACAGTCCAACAGCCCCAGCATTTT; CDR3: CASNGRTVQQPQHF
size: many; V: TRBV5-1; D: TRBD1; J: TRBJ2-7; DNA: TGCGCCAGCAGCTTCGTGAGTGGGACAGGGCTCGACGAGCAGTACTTC; CDR3: CASSFVSGTGLDEQYF
size: many; V: TRBV29-1; D: -; J: TRBJ1-1; DNA: TGCAGCGTTGAGAGGGGGACACCGACGATGAACACTGAAGCTTTCTTT; CDR3: CSVERGTPTMNTEAFF
size: many; V: TRBV6-1; D: -; J: TRBJ1-6; DNA: TGTGCCAGCAGTGAATGGGGGAACAATTCACCCCTCCACTTT; CDR3: CASSEWGNNSPLHF
size: many; V: TRBV2; D: TRBD2; J: TRBJ2-7; DNA: TGTGCCAGCAGCGTAGATGCGGGAGGGCCGTACGAGCAGTACTTC; CDR3: CASSVDAGGPYEQYF
size: many; V: TRBV7-2; D: TRBD2; J: TRBJ2-5; DNA: TGTGCCAGCAGCTTAGGTGCGGGAGAGGGGCAAGAGACCCAGTACTTC; CDR3: CASSLGAGEGQETQYF
size: many; V: TRBV15; D: TRBD1; J: TRBJ2-1; DNA: TGTGCCACCAGCCTAGGGACAGGGGCCTACAATGAGCAGTTCTTC; CDR3: CATSLGTGAYNEQFF
size: many; V: TRBV7-2; D: TRBD2; J: TRBJ2-4; DNA: TGTGCCAGCAGCCAGTCGACTAGCGGGAGAGGGGAAAACATTCAGTACTTC; CDR3: CASSQSTSGRGENIQYF
size: many; V: TRBV10-3; D: -; J: TRBJ1-1; DNA: TGTGCCATCAGGAGAAAAACCGGGGCCGAAATGAACACTGAAGCTTTCTTT; CDR3: CAIRRKTGAEMNTEAFF
size: -; V: TRBV30; D: -; J: TRBJ2-7; DNA: TGTGCCTGGAGTGTACATGGGGGTGCCTACGAGCAGTACTTC; CDR3: CAWSVHGGAYEQYF
size: -; V: TRBV19; D: -; J: TRBJ1-1; DNA: TGTGCCAGTTCCCCTCGGGGGGTATTGGTGAACACTGAAGCTTTCTTT; CDR3: CASSPRGVLVNTEAFF
size: -; V: TRBV6-4; D: -; J: TRBJ1-1; DNA: TGTGCCAGCAGCCGCGGGAGCCGAGAAGCTTTCTTT; CDR3: CASSRGSREAFF
size: many; V: TRBV5-1; D: TRBD1; J: TRBJ2-4; DNA: TGCGCCAACTCCGGGACAGGGGGCGTAAACATTCAGTACTTC; CDR3: CANSGTGGVNIQYF
size: -; V: TRBV27; D: TRBD1; J: TRBJ1-2; DNA: TGTGCCAGCAGCCGACAGGGGGCGGATGGCTACACCTTC; CDR3: CASSRQGADGYTF
size: few; V: TRBV7-8; D: -; J: TRBJ2-4; DNA: -; CDR3: CASSLFGPGEIVAKNIKYF
size: many; V: TRBV7-9; D: TRBD1; J: TRBJ1-2; DNA: TGTGCCAGCAGCCCACGGACAGGGGGCTTGGGCTACACCTTC; CDR3: CASSPRTGGLGYTF
size: many; V: TRBV6-5; D: -; J: TRBJ1-2; DNA: TGTGCCAGCAGTTACACGCCTCACATAAGTCAAGGTGGCTACACCTTC; CDR3: CASSYTPHISQGGYTF
size: many; V: TRBV27; D: -; J: TRBJ1-1; DNA: TGTGCCAGCAGAAATCCGGGACCGAACACTGAAGCTTTCTTT; CDR3: CASRNPGPNTEAFF
size: -; V: TRBV6-1; D: -; J: TRBJ2-5; DNA: TGTGCCAGCAGAAGAAAGGAGACCCAGTACTTC; CDR3: CASRRKETQYF
size: -; V: TRBV20-1; D: -; J: TRBJ2-5; DNA: TGCAGTGCTTACAGAAATCAGGTGACCCAGTACTTC; CDR3: CSAYRNQVTQYF
size: -; V: TRBV4-1; D: -; J: TRBJ2-7; DNA: TGCGCCAGCAGAGGCATGGGCGACGAGCAGTACTTC; CDR3: CASRGMGDEQYF
size: many; V: TRBV19; D: -; J: TRBJ2-7; DNA: TGTGCCAGTAGCAAGGGACCGGGACTCCTAGACTCCGAGCAGTACTTC; CDR3: CASSKGPGLLDSEQYF
size: many; V: TRBV29-1; D: -; J: TRBJ2-5; DNA: TGCAGCGTTGATGCCGCCTACGGGACCCAGTACTTC; CDR3: CSVDAAYGTQYF
size: many; V: TRBV19; D: -; J: TRBJ1-5; DNA: TGTGCCAGTAGTGTCATCGACTATGAGGCCCAGCATTTT; CDR3: CASSVIDYEAQHF
size: many; V: TRBV6-1; D: -; J: TRBJ2-4; DNA: TGTGCCAGCAGTGAATTTCATGTGGGGTTTCCCATTAAGTACTTC; CDR3: CASSEFHVGFPIKYF
size: many; V: TRBV7-2; D: -; J: TRBJ2-5; DNA: TGTGCCAGCTCGAAGAGCGGGTGGAAAGAGACCCAGTACTTC; CDR3: CASSKSGWKETQYF
size: many; V: TRBV7-3; D: -; J: TRBJ2-2; DNA: TGTGCCAGCAGCTTAACGGGGGCGGACCCTACCGGGGAGCTGTTTTTT; CDR3: CASSLTGADPTGELFF
size: -; V: TRBV6-5; D: -; J: TRBJ2-7; DNA: TGTGCCAGCAGTTATACCTATGAGACACGACGGGACGAGCAGTACTTC; CDR3: CASSYTYETRRDEQYF
size: many; V: TRBV27; D: -; J: TRBJ2-2; DNA: TGTGCCAGCAGTTTATATAGGGGCGGGGAGCTGTTTTTT; CDR3: CASSLYRGGELFF
size: few; V: TRBV7-3; D: -; J: TRBJ1-1; DNA: TGTGCCAGCAGCTTCACGGGAGGAACCAACACTGAAGCTTTCTTT; CDR3: CASSFTGGTNTEAFF
size: once; V: TRBV20-1; D: TRBD1; J: TRBJ1-2; DNA: TGCAGTGCTCTCGGGACAGGCTATGGCTACACCTTC; CDR3: CSALGTGYGYTF
size: many; V: TRBV28; D: -; J: TRBJ2-5; DNA: TGTGCCAGCAGTGGAGGGGTAGGGGTAGAGACCCAGTACTTC; CDR3: CASSGGVGVETQYF
size: -; V: TRBV7-6; D: TRBD1; J: TRBJ1-6; DNA: TGTGCCAGCAGCCGGACAGGTCCGAATTCACCCCTCCACTTT; CDR3: CASSRTGPNSPLHF
size: many; V: TRBV4-1; D: -; J: TRBJ1-3; DNA: TGCGCCAGCAGCCAACCAGCCCAAGTCACCATATATTTT; CDR3: CASSQPAQVTIYF
size: many; V: TRBV19; D: -; J: TRBJ1-1; DNA: TGTGCCAGTAGCAATACAAGAAACACTGAAGCTTTCTTT; CDR3: CASSNTRNTEAFF
size: few; V: TRBV6-1; D: -; J: TRBJ1-5; DNA: TGTGCCAGCAGTGAATCTGACTATCAGCCCCAGCATTTT; CDR3: CASSESDYQPQHF